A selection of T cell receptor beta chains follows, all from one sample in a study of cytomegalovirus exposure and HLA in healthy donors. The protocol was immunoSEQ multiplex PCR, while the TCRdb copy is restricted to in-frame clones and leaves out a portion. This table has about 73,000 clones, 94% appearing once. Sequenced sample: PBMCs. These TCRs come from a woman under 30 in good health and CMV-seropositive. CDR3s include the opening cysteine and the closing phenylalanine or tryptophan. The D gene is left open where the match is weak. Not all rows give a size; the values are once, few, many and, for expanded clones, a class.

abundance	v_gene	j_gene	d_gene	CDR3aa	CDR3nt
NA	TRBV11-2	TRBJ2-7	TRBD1	CASSSFTGAVLYYEQYF	TGTGCCAGCAGCTCTTTCACAGGGGCCGTCCTGTACTACGAGCAGTACTTC
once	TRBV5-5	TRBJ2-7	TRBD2	CASSLHTSGGPYEQYF	TGTGCCAGCAGCCTGCACACTAGCGGGGGGCCCTACGAGCAGTACTTC
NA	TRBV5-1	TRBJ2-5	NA	CASSSGYLQGKEETQYF	TGCGCCAGCAGCTCCGGTTACCTTCAGGGGAAGGAAGAGACCCAGTACTTC
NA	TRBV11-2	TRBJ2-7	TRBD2	CASSHGTSGYEQYF	TGTGCCAGCAGTCACGGGACTAGCGGCTACGAGCAGTACTTC
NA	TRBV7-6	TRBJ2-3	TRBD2	CASSIGLAGGTDTQYF	TGTGCCAGCAGCATTGGACTAGCGGGGGGCACAGATACGCAGTATTTT
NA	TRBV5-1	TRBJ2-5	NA	CASSFVYGSVAQYF	TGCGCCAGCAGCTTCGTCTACGGGAGTGTGGCCCAGTACTTC
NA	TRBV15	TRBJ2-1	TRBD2	CATRPQTSGEYNEQFF	TGTGCCACCAGGCCCCAGACTAGCGGCGAATACAATGAGCAGTTCTTC
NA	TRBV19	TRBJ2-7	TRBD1	CASSRRGQGPSGQYF	TGTGCCAGTAGTCGGAGGGGACAGGGACCCTCTGGGCAGTACTTC
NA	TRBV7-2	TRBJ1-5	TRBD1	CASSQRGTGGERSQPQHF	TGTGCCAGCAGCCAAAGGGGGACAGGGGGCGAGAGGAGTCAGCCCCAGCATTTT
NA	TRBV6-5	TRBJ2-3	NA	CASSYSRQGGDTQYF	TGTGCCAGCAGTTACTCCCGGCAGGGAGGAGATACGCAGTATTTT
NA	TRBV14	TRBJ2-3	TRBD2	CASSHVLAGWGTQYF	TGTGCCAGCAGCCACGTCCTAGCGGGATGGGGTACGCAGTATTTT
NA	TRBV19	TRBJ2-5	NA	CASSIGGPETQYF	TGTGCCAGTAGTATCGGGGGGCCAGAGACCCAGTACTTC
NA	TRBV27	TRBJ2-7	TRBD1	CASSNQGAPIYEQYF	TGTGCCAGCAGTAATCAGGGGGCGCCTATCTACGAGCAGTACTTC
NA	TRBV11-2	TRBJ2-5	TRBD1	CASRINRGWEETQYF	TGTGCCAGCAGGATCAACAGGGGCTGGGAAGAGACCCAGTACTTC
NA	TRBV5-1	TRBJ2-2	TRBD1	CASNHDRANTGELFF	TGCGCCAGCAACCATGACAGGGCGAACACCGGGGAGCTGTTTTTT
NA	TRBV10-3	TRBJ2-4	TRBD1	CAISLGTGENIQYF	TGTGCCATTTCCCTTGGGACAGGGGAAAACATTCAGTACTTC